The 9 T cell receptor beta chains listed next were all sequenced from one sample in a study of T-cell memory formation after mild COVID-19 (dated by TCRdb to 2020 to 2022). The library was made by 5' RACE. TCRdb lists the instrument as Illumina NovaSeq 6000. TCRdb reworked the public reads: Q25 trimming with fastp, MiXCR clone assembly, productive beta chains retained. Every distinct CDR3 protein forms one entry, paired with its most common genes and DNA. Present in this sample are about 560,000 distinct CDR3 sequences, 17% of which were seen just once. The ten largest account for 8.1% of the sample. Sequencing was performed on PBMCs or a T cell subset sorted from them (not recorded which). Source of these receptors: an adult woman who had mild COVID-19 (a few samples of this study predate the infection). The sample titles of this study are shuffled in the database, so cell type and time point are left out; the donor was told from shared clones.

The CDR3 region is CSARTLTSGLSTDTQYF. In DNA, the CDR3 is TGCAGTGCTCGGACCCTCACTAGCGGGTTAAGCACAGATACGCAGTATTTT. The chain has TRBV20-1 and TRBJ2-3; 9 nucleotides agree with TRBD2. Germline CDR1 is DFQATT and CDR2 is SNEGSKA (reference sequence). This CDR3 comprises 17 residues. Trimming at V came to 5 bases and at J to 0 bases, leaving 12 bases not matched to a gene.

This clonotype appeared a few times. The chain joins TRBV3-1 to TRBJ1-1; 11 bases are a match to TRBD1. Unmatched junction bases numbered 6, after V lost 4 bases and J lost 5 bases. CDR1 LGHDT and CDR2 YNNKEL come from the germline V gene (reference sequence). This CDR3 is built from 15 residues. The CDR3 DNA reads TGTGCCAGCAGCCCCCGGGACAGGGGGGGGACTGAAGCTTTCTTT. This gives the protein CASSPRDRGGTEAFF.

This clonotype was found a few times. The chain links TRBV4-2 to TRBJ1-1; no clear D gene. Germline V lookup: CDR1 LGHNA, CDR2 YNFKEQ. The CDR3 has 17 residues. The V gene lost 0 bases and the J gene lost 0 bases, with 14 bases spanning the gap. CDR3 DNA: TGTGCCAGCAGCCAAGACGGTAGGATAGGATTGAACACTGAAGCTTTCTTT. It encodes CASSQDGRIGLNTEAFF.

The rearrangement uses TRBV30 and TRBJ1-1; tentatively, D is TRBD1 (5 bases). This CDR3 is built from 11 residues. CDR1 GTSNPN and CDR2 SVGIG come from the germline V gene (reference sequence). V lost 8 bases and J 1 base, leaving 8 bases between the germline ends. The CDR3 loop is CALGQNTEAFF. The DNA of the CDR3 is TGTGCCCTGGGGCAGAACACTGAAGCTTTCTTT.

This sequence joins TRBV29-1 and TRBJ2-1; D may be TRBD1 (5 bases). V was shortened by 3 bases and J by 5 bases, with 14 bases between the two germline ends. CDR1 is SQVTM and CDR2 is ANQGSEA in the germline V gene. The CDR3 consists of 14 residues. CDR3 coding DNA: TGCAGCGTTGACCTTGGGGCTATTAACAATGAGCAGTTCTTC. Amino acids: CSVDLGAINNEQFF.

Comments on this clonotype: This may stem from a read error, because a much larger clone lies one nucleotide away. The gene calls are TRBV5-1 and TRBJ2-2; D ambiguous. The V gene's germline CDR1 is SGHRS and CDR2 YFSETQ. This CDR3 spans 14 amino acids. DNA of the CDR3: TGCGCCATCAGCTTGGGTTCGGCCACCGGGGAGCTGTTTTTT. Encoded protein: CAISLGSATGELFF.

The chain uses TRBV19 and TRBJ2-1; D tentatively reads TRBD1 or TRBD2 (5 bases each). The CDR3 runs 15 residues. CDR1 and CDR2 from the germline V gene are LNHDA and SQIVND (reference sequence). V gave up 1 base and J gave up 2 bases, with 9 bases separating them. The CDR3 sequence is CASSIAGSPYNEQFF. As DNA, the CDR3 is TGTGCCAGTAGTATAGCAGGGAGCCCCTACAATGAGCAGTTCTTC.

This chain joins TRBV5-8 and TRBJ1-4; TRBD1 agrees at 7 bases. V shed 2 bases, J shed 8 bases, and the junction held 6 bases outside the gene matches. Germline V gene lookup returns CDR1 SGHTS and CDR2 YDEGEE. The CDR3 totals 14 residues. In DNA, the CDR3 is TGTGCCAGCAGCTTTGGAGGGGGCCAAGAAAAACTGTTTTTT. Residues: CASSFGGGQEKLFF.

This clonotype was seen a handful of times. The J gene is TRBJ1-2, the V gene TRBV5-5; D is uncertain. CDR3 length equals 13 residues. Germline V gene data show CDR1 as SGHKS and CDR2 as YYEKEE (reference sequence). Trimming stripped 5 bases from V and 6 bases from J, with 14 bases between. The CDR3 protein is CASSLDLGNGYTF. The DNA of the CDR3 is TGTGCCAGCAGTCTGGACCTGGGAAATGGCTACACCTTC.